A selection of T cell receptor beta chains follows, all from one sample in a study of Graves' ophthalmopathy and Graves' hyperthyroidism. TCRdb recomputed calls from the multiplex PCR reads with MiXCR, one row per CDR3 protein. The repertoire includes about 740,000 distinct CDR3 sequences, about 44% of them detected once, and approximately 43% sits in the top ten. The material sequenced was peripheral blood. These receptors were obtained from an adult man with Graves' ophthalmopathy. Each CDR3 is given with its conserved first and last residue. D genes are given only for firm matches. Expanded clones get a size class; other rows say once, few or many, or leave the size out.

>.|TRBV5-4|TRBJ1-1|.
TGTGCCAGCAGCCGATTGGGGGGAGGGCCTTACACTGAAGCTTTCTTT
CASSRLGGGPYTEAFF
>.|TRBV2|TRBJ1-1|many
TGTGCCAGCAGTTCGCGGGTAGGCACTGAAGCTTTCTTT
CASSSRVGTEAFF
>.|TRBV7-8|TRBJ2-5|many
TGTGCCAGCAGCGGGCGCGGGCGCCAAGAGACCCAGTACTTC
CASSGRGRQETQYF
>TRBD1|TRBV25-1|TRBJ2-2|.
TGTGCCATCAGTGAGACACCGGGACAGCACACCGGGGAGCTGTTTTTT
CAISETPGQHTGELFF
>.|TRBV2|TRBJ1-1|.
TGTGCCACCGACCTTCGTCCCTCGAGCCCCCTAAAGAACACTGAAGCTTTCTTT
CATDLRPSSPLKNTEAFF
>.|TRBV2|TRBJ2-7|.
TGTGCCAGCCGGACCCAGGGGATCTCCTACGAGCAGTACTTC
CASRTQGISYEQYF
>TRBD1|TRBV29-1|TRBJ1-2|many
TGCAGCGTAGACCAGGGGGCTGCAGGCGGCTACACCTTC
CSVDQGAAGGYTF
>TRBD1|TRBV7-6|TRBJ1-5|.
TGTGCCAGCAGCCCCGGGGGGCAGGGGGCAAAATATCAGCCCCAGCATTTT
CASSPGGQGAKYQPQHF
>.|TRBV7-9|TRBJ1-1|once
TGTGCCAGCAGCTTAGAACGTGGCAGAACTGAAGCTTTCTTT
CASSLERGRTEAFF
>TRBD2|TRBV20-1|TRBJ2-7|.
TGCAGTGCTGGAGATCAAGCGGGAGGTTCCTACGAGCAGTACTTC
CSAGDQAGGSYEQYF
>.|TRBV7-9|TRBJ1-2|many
TGTGCCAGCAGCCCACCGACCGTCAACTATGGCTACACCTTC
CASSPPTVNYGYTF
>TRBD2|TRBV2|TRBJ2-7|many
TGTGCCAGCAGGGACGGACTAGCGGGACCCTCCTACGAGCAGTACTTC
CASRDGLAGPSYEQYF
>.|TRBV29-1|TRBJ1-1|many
TGCAGCCTTAAAATCAGGGGCCTCACTGAAGCTTTCTTT
CSLKIRGLTEAFF
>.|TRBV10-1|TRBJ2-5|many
TGCGCCAGCAGTGAAGTAGGTTGGGATCAAGAGACCCAGTACTTC
CASSEVGWDQETQYF
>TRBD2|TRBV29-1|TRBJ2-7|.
TGCAGTGCTACTAGGACTAGCGGGAGTATAGACGAGCAGTACTTC
CSATRTSGSIDEQYF
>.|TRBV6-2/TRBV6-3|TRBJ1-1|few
TGTGCCAGCAGTTACGTTGGGTCAGACACTGAAGCTTTCTTT
CASSYVGSDTEAFF
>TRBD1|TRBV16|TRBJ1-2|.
TGTGCCAGCAGCCAAGTTTGGACAGGGGCATATGGCTACACCTTC
CASSQVWTGAYGYTF
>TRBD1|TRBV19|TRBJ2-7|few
TGTGCCAGTGCCCGGGGACAGGGCGGCTACGAGCAGTACTTC
CASARGQGGYEQYF
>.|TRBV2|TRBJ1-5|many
TGTGCCAGCAGTGATGGGGATCATAGCAATCAGCCCCAGCATTTT
CASSDGDHSNQPQHF
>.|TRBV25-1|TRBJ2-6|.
TGTGCCAGCAGCTTAGAGGGGCGCAACGTCCTGACTTTC
CASSLEGRNVLTF
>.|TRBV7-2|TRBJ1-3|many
TGTGCCAGCAGATCAGGGGTTGGAAACACCATATATTTT
CASRSGVGNTIYF
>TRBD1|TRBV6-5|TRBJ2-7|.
TGTGCCAGCAGTAGAATCGGGACAGAGGAATACGAGCAGTACTTC
CASSRIGTEEYEQYF
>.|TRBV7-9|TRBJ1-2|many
TGTGCCAGCAGCCTACTGCGGGGGGCCCTGAACTATGGCTACACCTTC
CASSLLRGALNYGYTF
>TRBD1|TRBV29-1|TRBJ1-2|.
TGCAGCGTTAGGACAGGGGGATTCTATGGCTACACCTTC
CSVRTGGFYGYTF
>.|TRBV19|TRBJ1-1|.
TGTGCCAGTAGTCCCACCTCCCCCGGCTTACAAACTGAAGCTTTCTTT
CASSPTSPGLQTEAFF
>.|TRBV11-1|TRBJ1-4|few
TGTGCCAGCAGCCCGTCAGGGAGAGCAACTAATGAAAAACTGTTTTTT
CASSPSGRATNEKLFF
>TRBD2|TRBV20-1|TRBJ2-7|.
TGCAGTGCTCCCTCGGTAGCGGGAGGGTACGAGCAGTACTTC
CSAPSVAGGYEQYF
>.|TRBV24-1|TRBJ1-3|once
TGTGCCGCGTCCTATCGACTTTCTGGAAACACCATATATTTT
CAASYRLSGNTIYF
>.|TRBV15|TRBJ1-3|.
TGTGCCACCAGCAGAGTGAGAAGGGGTGGAAACACCATATATTTT
CATSRVRRGGNTIYF
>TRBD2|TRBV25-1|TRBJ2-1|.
TGTGCCAGCAGTGCTATCGGGACTAGCGGGCAGCTCGGCTACAATGAGCAGTTCTTC
CASSAIGTSGQLGYNEQFF
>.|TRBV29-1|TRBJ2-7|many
TGCAGCGTTGAACTCTCAACCTACGAGCAGTACTTC
CSVELSTYEQYF
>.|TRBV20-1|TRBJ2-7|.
TGCAGTGCTAGAGATCTAGGAGGCCGTCCCCTTGGAGAGCAGTACTTC
CSARDLGGRPLGEQYF
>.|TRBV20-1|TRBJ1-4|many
TGCAGTGCTAACCGGGACTTTAATGAAAAACTGTTTTTT
CSANRDFNEKLFF
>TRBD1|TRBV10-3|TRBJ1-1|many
TGTGCCATCAGTAAGGGGGCGGGTAGTGAAGCTTTCTTT
CAISKGAGSEAFF
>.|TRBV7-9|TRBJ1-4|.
TGTGCCAGCAGCTTAGACGGGGGCTATAATGAAAAACTGTTTTTT
CASSLDGGYNEKLFF
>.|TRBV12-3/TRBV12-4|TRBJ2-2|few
TGTGCCAGCAGTTTACAGTCGGGGGACGGGGAGCTGTTTTTT
CASSLQSGDGELFF
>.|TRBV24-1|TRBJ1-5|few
TGTGCCAGCGGTTGGGAGGGGGTCTCTAATCAGCCCCAGCATTTT
CASGWEGVSNQPQHF
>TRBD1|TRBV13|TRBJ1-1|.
TGTGCCAGCAGCCAAGGGACAGGGGTAACTGAAGCTTTCTTT
CASSQGTGVTEAFF
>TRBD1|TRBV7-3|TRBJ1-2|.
TGTGCCAGCAGCCTCCCTTCGGACAGGGGGACCTATGGCTACACCTTC
CASSLPSDRGTYGYTF
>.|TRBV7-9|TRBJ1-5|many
TGTGCCAGCAGCTTAGACGATCAGCCCCAGCATTTT
CASSLDDQPQHF
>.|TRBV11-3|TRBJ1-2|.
TGTGCCAGCAGCTTATCTGGGGGTACGGGCTACACCTTC
CASSLSGGTGYTF
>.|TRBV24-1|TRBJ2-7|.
TGTGCCACCAGTGATCGACCTTTTAGTTTCGAGCGGTACTTC
CATSDRPFSFERYF
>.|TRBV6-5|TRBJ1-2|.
TGTGCCAGCAGTTACGGTCCGGGTAACTATGGCTACACCTTC
CASSYGPGNYGYTF
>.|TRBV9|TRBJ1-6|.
TGTGCCAGCAGCGATACAATTAATTCACCCCTCCACTTT
CASSDTINSPLHF
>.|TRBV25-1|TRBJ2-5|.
TGTGTCAGCAGGGATACGGGTGAACAAGAGACCCAGTACTTC
CVSRDTGEQETQYF
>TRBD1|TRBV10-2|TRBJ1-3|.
TGTGCCAGCAGTCAAACTCCGGGACAGATCTTATACTCTGGAAACACCATATATTTT
CASSQTPGQILYSGNTIYF
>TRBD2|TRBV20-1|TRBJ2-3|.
TGCAGTGCCCCGACTAGCCGGTATAGCACAGATACGCAGTATTTT
CSAPTSRYSTDTQYF
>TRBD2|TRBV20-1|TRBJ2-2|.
TGCAGTGCTTTGACTAGCGGGAGCTCCGGGGAGCTGTTTTTT
CSALTSGSSGELFF
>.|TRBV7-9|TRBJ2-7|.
TGTGCCAGCAGCTTTGAAGGGGATCGGTTCGAGCAGTACTTC
CASSFEGDRFEQYF
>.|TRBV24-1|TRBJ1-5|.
TGTGCCAGCAGTTTTGGACGGGGGGGCGATCAGCCCCAGCATTTT
CASSFGRGGDQPQHF
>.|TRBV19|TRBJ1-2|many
TGTGCCAGTAGTATCAGGGCAACCGAGGACTATGGCTACACCTTC
CASSIRATEDYGYTF
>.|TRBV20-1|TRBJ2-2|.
TGCAGTGCTAGCCTAAAAGGGGCTGGCGGGGAGCTGTTTTTT
CSASLKGAGGELFF
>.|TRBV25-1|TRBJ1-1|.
TGTGCCAGCAGTATCAAGGGGTTAGTGAACACTGAAGCTTTCTTT
CASSIKGLVNTEAFF
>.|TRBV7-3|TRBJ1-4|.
TGTGCCAGCAGCCAAGATTACGGGGGGATAAATGAAAAACTGTTTTTT
CASSQDYGGINEKLFF
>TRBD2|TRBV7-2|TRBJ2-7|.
TGTGCCAGCAGTGAGGCGAGACTAGCGGGGGATCAGTACTTC
CASSEARLAGDQYF
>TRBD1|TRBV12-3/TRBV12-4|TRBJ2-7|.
TGTGCCAGCAGTTTATCGGGACAGGGGGCGGACGAGCAGTACTTC
CASSLSGQGADEQYF
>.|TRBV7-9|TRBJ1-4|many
TGTGCCAGCAGCTTCCTCGACAGTAATGAAAAACTGTTTTTT
CASSFLDSNEKLFF
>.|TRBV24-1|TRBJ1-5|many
TGTGCCAGCAGTTCCCAGGGCCGGGGTCGGGGTCAGCCCCAGCATTTT
CASSSQGRGRGQPQHF
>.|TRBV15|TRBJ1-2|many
TGTGCCACCAGCAGAGGGACAGAGAACTATGGCTACACCTTC
CATSRGTENYGYTF